This T cell receptor beta chain was found in a study of beta chain features in type 1 diabetes (dated by TCRdb to 2017 to 2018). Context from the whole study: Mean age, gender distribution, total cell number and subset yield did not differ between patients and healthy donors. Regulatory and stem cell-like memory subsets were isolated from only 8 patients and about eight healthy donors, whereas naive and central memory subsets came from all 28 donors. In the study, recently diagnosed type 1 diabetes patients and matched healthy donors were compared on the TCRB repertoires of their sorted circulating CD4+ T cell subsets. Across all samples, some 100,000,000 sorted cells were examined, and cell number per subset correlated strongly with RNA yield.

The entire isolated RNA was reverse transcribed using the High Capacity cDNA Reverse Transcription Kit, and thus expressed TCRB transcripts were sequenced. Deep immunoSEQ sequencing was applied to naive, central memory and regulatory T cell samples, giving an average of roughly 3.5 million total reads per sample. Sorted cells were lysed in RLT buffer, and RNA was extracted using DNase-treated RNeasy Micro or Mini kits according to cell number. Each cell subset was processed separately to prevent cross-contamination, with patient and healthy donor samples processed together. Using the immunoSEQ multiplex PCR, TCRB sequences were amplified from cDNA into 87-bp fragments spanning the CDR3 region. Amplicons were sequenced on the Illumina HiSeq platform. In the original analysis: Synthetic template baselines were used to correct PCR bias computationally, reads within Hamming distance 2 were collapsed, and singletons that could not be merged were discarded. Reads were aligned against IMGT to assign V, D and J genes, CDR3 length and insertions or deletions at six rearrangement sites. Within each subset, clonotype counts were normalized to sorted cell number, after which true diversity and Gini coefficients were computed with the tcR R package. The overlap coefficient, calculated on TCRB nucleotide sequences, was used to measure repertoire sharing. Out-of-frame TCRB sequences from naive cells were analyzed to stand in for the pre-selection repertoire. Here the immuneACCESS table is served through TCRdb, limited to in-frame sequences with V and J called. Missing clones are a known gap in these copies; in checked studies unresolved V genes cover under half, and the rest lacks a known reason. The DNA was the basis for D and trimming; V, J and clone size are from that table. This sample gives about 660,000 clones in total; around 15% of them show up just once. Less than 0.04% of the sample rests with the top ten.

The paper as a whole reports these results and caveats: The naive, central memory and regulatory TCRB repertoires appeared to resemble one another more closely among patients than among healthy donors. Fewer insertions and more nucleotide deletions at VDJ recombination sites were observed in patients with type 1 diabetes, implying thymic rearrangement abnormalities. Because the HLA sub-analyses included only small numbers of individuals, any influence of HLA type on TCRB rearrangement was left unresolved. Because cDNA was sequenced instead of genomic DNA, activated cells with high expression could be over-represented, although the groups did not differ in activation or CD3 levels. Shorter templates might be favored by PCR, yet because patient and control samples were amplified and corrected together, any such skew would affect both groups equally. In all four CD4+ subsets, TCRB CDR3 length was moderately but significantly shorter in type 1 diabetes patients.

CDR3 length: 15 amino acids, cysteine to phenylalanine. The sequence is cut down to CDR3 DNA, 45 bases in frame from base 1. Trimming removed 2 bases from V and 1 base from J, leaving 10 bases between the germline ends. The germline V gene (reference sequence) provides CDR1 SEHNR and CDR2 FQNEAQ. Each donor gave one peripheral blood draw, averaging roughly 120 mL, which was collected into heparinised tubes. Naive, central memory, regulatory and stem cell-like memory CD4+ T cells were sorted on a BD FACSAria II using a panel including CD45RO, CCR7, CD25, CD127, CD95 and CD27. All sorted populations exceeded 98% purity. PBMCs were isolated right away by Lymphoprep density gradient centrifugation and were stained directly, without culture. To minimize batch effects, samples were stained and sorted in pairs, one healthy donor with one patient per experiment. Concerning this clone itself: What this receptor recognizes is not known. No much larger clone exists at a distance of one base, and base qualities are not known.

Input material: naive CD4+ T cells from blood. Per the publication, the cell subset or site label means: true naive CD4+ T cells. The TCR sequence derives from a man younger than 35 with type 1 diabetes. Rearrangement joined TRBV7-9 to TRBJ2-3; the D element could tentatively be TRBD1 or TRBD2, as 6 bases agree for each. The CDR3 region reads CASSLNGGGTDTQYF. The DNA sequence reads TGTGCCAGCAGCTTAAACGGGGGCGGCACAGATACGCAGTATTTT.